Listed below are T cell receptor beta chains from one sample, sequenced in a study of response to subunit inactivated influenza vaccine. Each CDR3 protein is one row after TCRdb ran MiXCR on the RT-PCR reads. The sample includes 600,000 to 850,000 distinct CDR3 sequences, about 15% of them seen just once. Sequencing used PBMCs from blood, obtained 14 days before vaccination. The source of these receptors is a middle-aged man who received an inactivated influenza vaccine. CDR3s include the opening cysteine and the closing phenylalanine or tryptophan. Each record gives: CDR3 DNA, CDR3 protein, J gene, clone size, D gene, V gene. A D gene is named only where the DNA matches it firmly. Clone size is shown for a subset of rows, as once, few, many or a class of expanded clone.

CDR3 DNA: TGCGCCAGCAGCCCCCGAGTAATGGATAACTATGGCTACACCTTC
CDR3 protein: CASSPRVMDNYGYTF
J gene: TRBJ1-2
clone size: .
D gene: .
V gene: TRBV4-3

CDR3 DNA: TGTGCCAGCAGTGAAAGGGTAGTGGCCAAAAACATTCAGTACTTC
CDR3 protein: CASSERVVAKNIQYF
J gene: TRBJ2-4
clone size: .
D gene: .
V gene: TRBV2

CDR3 DNA: TGCAGTGCTAGACAGGGGACTAACTATGGCTACACCTTC
CDR3 protein: CSARQGTNYGYTF
J gene: TRBJ1-2
clone size: .
D gene: .
V gene: TRBV20-1

CDR3 DNA: TGTGCCAGCAGTTTTGCCGGCGGAACCTACGAGCAGTACTTC
CDR3 protein: CASSFAGGTYEQYF
J gene: TRBJ2-7
clone size: few
D gene: .
V gene: TRBV28

CDR3 DNA: TGTGCCAGCAGTTTCACTAGCGGACTCTACAATGAGCAGTTCTTC
CDR3 protein: CASSFTSGLYNEQFF
J gene: TRBJ2-1
clone size: many
D gene: TRBD2
V gene: TRBV12-3/TRBV12-4

CDR3 DNA: TGTGCCAGCAGCTTGGCCAGTAGGATCGCAGATACGCAGTATTTT
CDR3 protein: CASSLASRIADTQYF
J gene: TRBJ2-3
clone size: few
D gene: .
V gene: TRBV5-4

CDR3 DNA: TGTGCCAGCAGCCAGGACCTAGCGGGAGTCGGGGAGCTGTTTTTT
CDR3 protein: CASSQDLAGVGELFF
J gene: TRBJ2-2
clone size: many
D gene: TRBD2
V gene: TRBV14

CDR3 DNA: TGTGCCAGCAGCCCTCTGAGCCTCGGCACCGGGGAGCTGTTTTTT
CDR3 protein: CASSPLSLGTGELFF
J gene: TRBJ2-2
clone size: .
D gene: .
V gene: TRBV7-8

CDR3 DNA: TGTGCCAGCAGTCCCATGGGACAGGGGAACTATGGCTACACCTTC
CDR3 protein: CASSPMGQGNYGYTF
J gene: TRBJ1-2
clone size: .
D gene: TRBD1
V gene: TRBV2

CDR3 DNA: TGCGCCAGCAGCTGGAGGACTAGCGGGGGAAGCTCCTACAATGAGCAGTTCTTC
CDR3 protein: CASSWRTSGGSSYNEQFF
J gene: TRBJ2-1
clone size: once
D gene: TRBD2
V gene: TRBV5-1

CDR3 DNA: TGTGCCTGGAGTCACCACCAAGGCGAGACCCAGTACTTC
CDR3 protein: CAWSHHQGETQYF
J gene: TRBJ2-5
clone size: .
D gene: .
V gene: TRBV30

CDR3 DNA: TGTGCCAGCAGCGAGCGGTCAGGGGAGTACGAGCAGTACTTC
CDR3 protein: CASSERSGEYEQYF
J gene: TRBJ2-7
clone size: few
D gene: .
V gene: TRBV7-2

CDR3 DNA: TGTGCCAGCAGTTTATACGGGGGCCAAGAGACCCAGTACTTC
CDR3 protein: CASSLYGGQETQYF
J gene: TRBJ2-5
clone size: .
D gene: .
V gene: TRBV27

CDR3 DNA: TGTGCCAGTAGTATGTTACGGCAGCCCCAGCATTTT
CDR3 protein: CASSMLRQPQHF
J gene: TRBJ1-5
clone size: .
D gene: .
V gene: TRBV19

CDR3 DNA: TGTGCCAGCAGCTTAAACCCCCGACTGACTAGCGGGGCCAATGAGCAGTTCTTC
CDR3 protein: CASSLNPRLTSGANEQFF
J gene: TRBJ2-1
clone size: .
D gene: TRBD2
V gene: TRBV7-3

CDR3 DNA: TGCAGTGCCGGACCCGTAAACAGGGTTGTAGGGGAGACCCAGTACTTC
CDR3 protein: CSAGPVNRVVGETQYF
J gene: TRBJ2-5
clone size: .
D gene: .
V gene: TRBV20-1

CDR3 DNA: TGTGCCAGCAGTTACGCCTGGGCAGTAGGCACTGAAGCTTTCTTT
CDR3 protein: CASSYAWAVGTEAFF
J gene: TRBJ1-1
clone size: few
D gene: .
V gene: TRBV6-5

CDR3 DNA: TGTGCCAGCAAACGGGACTATCGGGACCCCATGGGGTACAATGAGCAGTTCTTC
CDR3 protein: CASKRDYRDPMGYNEQFF
J gene: TRBJ2-1
clone size: few
D gene: TRBD2
V gene: TRBV6-1

CDR3 DNA: TGCGCCAGCAGCCATTTCTGGACAGGGGATTCCTACTCGGCGGGTGGCACAGATACGCAGTATTTT
CDR3 protein: CASSHFWTGDSYSAGGTDTQYF
J gene: TRBJ2-3
clone size: few
D gene: TRBD1
V gene: TRBV4-1

CDR3 DNA: TGCAGTGCTAGTCTCCGGGAGGGCTACAATGAGCAGTTCTTC
CDR3 protein: CSASLREGYNEQFF
J gene: TRBJ2-1
clone size: few
D gene: TRBD2
V gene: TRBV20-1

CDR3 DNA: TGTGCCAGCAGCCTGGGACAGAAGTATAATTCACCCCTCCACTTT
CDR3 protein: CASSLGQKYNSPLHF
J gene: TRBJ1-6
clone size: many
D gene: TRBD1
V gene: TRBV2

CDR3 DNA: TGTGCCAGCAGCTACGGGGCGGTGAACACTGAAGCTTTCTTT
CDR3 protein: CASSYGAVNTEAFF
J gene: TRBJ1-1
clone size: few
D gene: .
V gene: TRBV12-3/TRBV12-4

CDR3 DNA: TGTGCCAGCAGCTTACCATCCCGAACTAGCCCTCCCGTCTCTGGGGCCAACGTCCTGACTTTC
CDR3 protein: CASSLPSRTSPPVSGANVLTF
J gene: TRBJ2-6
clone size: many
D gene: .
V gene: TRBV11-2

CDR3 DNA: TGTGCCAGCAGCTTAGTAGGCGGGGGTTCGGATACGCAGTATTTT
CDR3 protein: CASSLVGGGSDTQYF
J gene: TRBJ2-3
clone size: few
D gene: TRBD2
V gene: TRBV7-2

CDR3 DNA: TGTGCCATCAGTGAGTCGAGGGAGCAGTTCTTC
CDR3 protein: CAISESREQFF
J gene: TRBJ2-1
clone size: many
D gene: .
V gene: TRBV10-3